The source of this T cell receptor beta chain is a study of T cells in Graves' hyperthyroidism and ophthalmopathy. Germline V gene data show CDR1 as SGHTA and CDR2 as FQGNSA. Between the trimmed V and J ends, which lost 1 base and 5 bases, there was a span of 6 bases. The CDR3 is made up of 13 amino acids. This clonotype appeared a few times. Amplification yielded TCR beta CDR3 regions, with RNA transcripts as the source. During a first-round RT-PCR of the TCR CDR3, the HTBI primer set was used. TCRdb used MiXCR to reprocess the multiplex PCR reads, holding one entry per CDR3 protein. The sample records approximately 49,000 distinct CDR3 sequences, approximately 50% being singletons.

Sequenced: peripheral blood or thyroid tissue (not recorded which). V usage is TRBV7-2 and J usage is TRBJ1-5; D is unclear. This clonotype was sampled from a man in his late teens or twenties with Graves' hyperthyroidism. The CDR3 nucleotides read TGTGCCAGCAGCTTAGGGGGATATCAGCCCCAGCATTTT. It is translated as CASSLGGYQPQHF.